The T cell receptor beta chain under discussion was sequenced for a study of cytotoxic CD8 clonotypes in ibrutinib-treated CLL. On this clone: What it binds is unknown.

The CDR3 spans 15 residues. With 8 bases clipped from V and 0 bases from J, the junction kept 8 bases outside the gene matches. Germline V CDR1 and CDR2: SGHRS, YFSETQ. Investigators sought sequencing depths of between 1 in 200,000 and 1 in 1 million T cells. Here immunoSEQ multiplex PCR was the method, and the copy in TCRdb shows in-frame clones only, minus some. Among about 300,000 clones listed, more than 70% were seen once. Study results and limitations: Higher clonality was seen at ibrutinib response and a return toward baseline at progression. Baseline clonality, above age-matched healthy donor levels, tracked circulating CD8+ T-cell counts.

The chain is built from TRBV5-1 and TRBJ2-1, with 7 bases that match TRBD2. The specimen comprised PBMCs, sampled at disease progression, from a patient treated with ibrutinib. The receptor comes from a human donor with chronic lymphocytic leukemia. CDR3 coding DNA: TGCGCCAGTAAAGGAGGGAGGGCCTCCTACAATGAGCAGTTCTTC. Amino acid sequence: CASKGGRASYNEQFF.